This T cell receptor beta chain was profiled in a study of regulatory T cells in long-lasting Graves disease. Study findings and constraints: Lower TCR diversity was seen in persistent Graves' patients than in newly diagnosed ones.

The CDR3 is 13 amino acids. The germline V and J ends were trimmed by 7 bases and 4 bases, with 10 bases remaining between them. In germline, CDR1 is MNHEY, CDR2 SMNVEV (reference sequence). This clonotype occurred a few times. As yet, its antigen is unknown. The authors built TCR beta libraries using iRepertoire HTBI primers and Arm-PCR of CDR3 regions. Authors' data handling: Identified across the samples were 50 to 70 TRBV segments and roughly 14 TRBJ segments. TCRdb re-derived calls from the multiplex PCR reads in MiXCR, one entry per CDR3 protein. These V and J calls originate from TCRdb's pipeline instead of the authors' own analysis. The table records 310,000 or so distinct CDR3 sequences, 20% of them present only once. Time point defined: persistent/refractory GD, antithyroid drugs over 5 years with positive TRAb. RNA from PBMCs was the source of the TCR library.

The rearrangement uses TRBV27 and TRBJ2-2; D is unresolved. This receptor was identified in a female donor with Graves disease. The sample was peripheral blood mononuclear cells (PBMCs), taken when the disease was refractory, from a patient treated with antithyroid drugs. The CDR3 reads CASIELPTGELFF. The CDR3 bases are TGTGCCAGCATAGAACTCCCCACCGGGGAGCTGTTTTTT.